This T cell receptor (beta chain) was documented in a study of cytomegalovirus exposure and HLA in healthy donors. Germline loops: CDR1 GTSNPN, CDR2 SVGIG (reference sequence). This CDR3 comprises 11 residues. Each of the donors was a healthy bone marrow donor. Primers: 60 Vbeta forward and 13 Jbeta reverse. TCRdb's copy holds only in-frame clones and misses some; the assay was immunoSEQ multiplex PCR. The sample lists roughly 150,000 clones; 70% were seen once. The sequenced sample was PBMCs. The J gene is TRBJ2-1, the V gene TRBV30, with a weak D call TRBD2 (6 bases). The origin of this receptor is a woman in her 30s in good health and CMV-seronegative. Here the CDR3 reads CASTGVSEQFF. The DNA of the CDR3 is TGTGCATCGACGGGAGTCAGCGAGCAGTTCTTC.